Listed below are T cell receptor beta chains from one sample, sequenced in a study of blood T cells in healthy people across ages. Using its own MiXCR run on the 5' RACE reads, TCRdb lists one record per CDR3 protein. The sample records more than 1.4 million distinct CDR3 sequences, roughly 40% being singletons. The sequenced sample consisted of blood. The receptors derive from a woman under 30 in good health. Each CDR3 is given with its conserved first and last residue.

j_gene: -; v_gene: TRBV7-2; CDR3aa: CASREMWGSEQYF
j_gene: TRBJ2-1; v_gene: TRBV20-1; CDR3aa: CSALQETQFF
j_gene: TRBJ2-1; v_gene: TRBV12-3/TRBV12-4; CDR3aa: CASSLVYDTFSYNEQFF
j_gene: TRBJ1-4; v_gene: TRBV7-9; CDR3aa: CASSFSGTGATEKLFF
j_gene: TRBJ2-7; v_gene: TRBV7-8; CDR3aa: CASTLGTSSYEQYF
j_gene: TRBJ2-5; v_gene: TRBV20-1; CDR3aa: CTTRQIQETQYF
j_gene: TRBJ2-3; v_gene: TRBV9; CDR3aa: CASSVDLAGIDTQYF
j_gene: TRBJ2-5; v_gene: TRBV6-5; CDR3aa: CASSYASRGSETQYF
j_gene: TRBJ2-4; v_gene: TRBV28; CDR3aa: CASGEPKNIQYF
j_gene: TRBJ2-1; v_gene: TRBV20-1; CDR3aa: CSARVPNGGNNEQFF
j_gene: TRBJ2-3; v_gene: TRBV14; CDR3aa: CASSPTSLTATQYF
j_gene: TRBJ2-3; v_gene: TRBV29-1; CDR3aa: CSVEAVADTQYF
j_gene: TRBJ2-5; v_gene: TRBV7-9; CDR3aa: CASSLGTSGGEETQYF
j_gene: TRBJ2-6; v_gene: TRBV20-1; CDR3aa: CSVQRSGANVLTF
j_gene: TRBJ2-7; v_gene: TRBV20-1; CDR3aa: CSASPTGKGKQYF
j_gene: TRBJ1-2; v_gene: TRBV20-1; CDR3aa: CSATNRAYGYTF
j_gene: TRBJ2-2; v_gene: TRBV4-1; CDR3aa: CASSQEIDSYTGELFF
j_gene: TRBJ1-6; v_gene: TRBV6-1; CDR3aa: CASSESTGDYNSPLHF
j_gene: TRBJ2-5; v_gene: TRBV24-1; CDR3aa: CATSDTGSGGEQYF
j_gene: TRBJ2-7; v_gene: TRBV5-1; CDR3aa: CASSLLTGVPYEQYF
j_gene: TRBJ2-1; v_gene: TRBV4-1; CDR3aa: CASSQEHTGEQFF
j_gene: TRBJ2-2; v_gene: TRBV27; CDR3aa: CASSLLRTGELFF
j_gene: TRBJ2-1; v_gene: TRBV29-1; CDR3aa: CSVEGYGLAGAINEQFF
j_gene: -; v_gene: TRBV6-1; CDR3aa: CASSEQLGYEQYF
j_gene: TRBJ1-5; v_gene: TRBV7-9; CDR3aa: CASTQLDQPQHF
j_gene: -; v_gene: TRBV20-1; CDR3aa: CSARDLGREVEQYF
j_gene: TRBJ2-1; v_gene: TRBV24-1; CDR3aa: CATSGGALWEEQFF
j_gene: TRBJ2-1; v_gene: TRBV28; CDR3aa: CASVRGSNNEQFF